The 21 T cell receptor beta chains given below trace back to one sample, sequenced in a study of beta chain features in type 1 diabetes. Expressed TCRB transcripts were sequenced, since all the RNA that had been isolated was reverse transcribed. The method was immunoSEQ multiplex PCR; TCRdb's version includes in-frame clones alone and lacks a portion of them. The sample records around 240,000 clones, over 65% being singletons. The sample consisted of naive CD4+ T cells from blood. Receptors were obtained from a young man in good health.

The chain's CDR3 is CASSLGNERYWFF. The CDR3 nucleotides are TGTGCCAGCAGCTTAGGGAATGAGAGGTATTGGTTCTTC. This rearrangement joins TRBV7-2 to TRBJ2-1; D not resolved. The CDR3 contains 13 residues. Trimming cost V 1 base and J 15 bases, with 16 bases left between them. Germline V gene lookup returns CDR1 SGHTA and CDR2 FQGNSA.

The V and J genes are TRBV28 and TRBJ2-7; 15 bases are a match to TRBD2. The CDR3 spans 16 residues. Germline V gives CDR1 MDHEN, CDR2 SYDVKM. The ends lost 10 bases at V and 5 bases at J; junction bases unmatched: 12. The CDR3 region is CATLGGLAGGTNEQYF. Written as DNA, the CDR3 is TGTGCCACCCTAGGCGGACTAGCGGGAGGGACTAACGAGCAGTACTTC.

The chain recombines TRBV29-1 with TRBJ2-3; D uncertain. This CDR3 is built from 13 residues. The V end was cut by 1 base, the J end by 3 bases, with 8 bases between. Germline CDR1 and CDR2: SQVTM and ANQGSEA. DNA for the CDR3: TGCAGCGTTGAAGTGGGTATTACAGATACGCAGTATTTT. It yields the protein CSVEVGITDTQYF.

This clone was counted a single time. This chain uses TRBV9 with TRBJ2-5; a weak D match, TRBD2 (5 bases). CDR3 length: 14 amino acids. Germline V gene sequence: CDR1 SGDLS, CDR2 YYNGEE. The V end lost 4 bases, the J end lost 5 bases, and 15 bases lay between the germline ends. The CDR3 sequence: CASSSGERSETQYF. Written as DNA, the CDR3 is TGTGCCAGCAGCTCCGGGGAGCGGTCGGAGACCCAGTACTTC.

The chain couples TRBV10-2 to TRBJ2-5, with 8 nucleotides matching TRBD2. The trim removed 0 bases at V and 5 bases at J, leaving 14 bases unmatched. CDR1 WSHSY and CDR2 SAAADI come from the germline V gene. The CDR3 has 18 residues. The CDR3 DNA is TGCGCCAGCAGTGAGTCGACGGATAGCGGGATTAGAGGGGAGACCCAGTACTTC. It codes for CASSESTDSGIRGETQYF.

This clone occurred once. The chain links TRBV5-1 to TRBJ2-2, with D hard to call. V was pared by 2 bases and J by 3 bases, with 5 bases between. The CDR3 has 13 amino acids. From germline, CDR1 is SGHRS and CDR2 YFSETQ. The CDR3 nucleotides are TGCGCCAGCAGCTTTGTCTACACCGGGGAGCTGTTTTTT. Amino acid sequence: CASSFVYTGELFF.

The chain has TRBV5-1 and TRBJ2-3; D unclear. Germline V gives CDR1 SGHRS, CDR2 YFSETQ. V lost 0 bases and J lost 2, with 7 bases in between. This CDR3 region has 14 residues. Here the CDR3 DNA reads TGCGCCAGCAGCTTGGGTGATACCACAGATACGCAGTATTTT. This sequence encodes CASSLGDTTDTQYF. Drawing the rest from reference TRBV5-1 and TRBJ2-3, the complete variable domain is KAGVTQTPRYLIKTRGQQVTLSCSPISGHRSVSWYQQTPGQGLQFLFEYFSETQRNKGNFPGRFSGRQFSNSRSEMNVSTLELGDSALYLCASSLGDTTDTQYFGPGTRLTVL.

The chain employs TRBV9 and TRBJ2-1; 9 bases are shared with TRBD2. This CDR3 has 16 amino acids. The ends lost 4 bases at V and 5 bases at J; junction bases unmatched: 10. The germline V gene has CDR1 SGDLS and CDR2 YYNGEE. The DNA of the CDR3 is TGTGCCAGCAGCTATCTGGGACTAGCAGACAACAATGAGCAGTTCTTC. Its translation: CASSYLGLADNNEQFF.

The chain recombines TRBV10-3 with TRBJ2-7; D may be TRBD2 (6 bases). This CDR3 is built from 12 residues. V dropped 1 base and J dropped 6 bases, with 7 bases sitting between them. CDR1 is ENHRY and CDR2 is SYGVKD in the germline V gene. The DNA of the CDR3 is TGTGCCATCAGTGAGTGGAGGGGCGAGCAGTACTTC. Encoded protein: CAISEWRGEQYF.

This clone occurred a few times. The chain links TRBV13 to TRBJ2-3; no reliable D call. V dropped 0 bases and J dropped 4 bases, with 5 bases sitting between them. CDR1 PRHDT and CDR2 FYEKMQ come from the germline V gene (reference sequence). This CDR3 comprises 13 residues. Here the CDR3 DNA reads TGTGCCAGCAGCTTAGGCCCAGCAGATACGCAGTATTTT. Its translation is CASSLGPADTQYF.

This chain connects TRBV6-6 to TRBJ1-5, with D possibly matching TRBD1 (5 bases). Trimming removed 8 bases from V and 7 bases from J, with 15 bases in between. Looked up from germline, CDR1 is MNHNY and CDR2 is SVGAGI (reference sequence). The CDR3 covers 13 residues. CDR3 in amino acids: CASGGGLGQPQHF. DNA of the CDR3: TGTGCCAGCGGGGGAGGGCTTGGGCAGCCCCAGCATTTT.

This clone was counted a few times. This sequence joins TRBV25-1 and TRBJ2-5; the match to TRBD2 covers 8 bases. V shed 0 bases, J shed 2 bases, and the junction held 5 bases outside the gene matches. Germline loops: CDR1 MGHDK, CDR2 SYGVNS. The CDR3 consists of 16 residues. This CDR3 is CASSEYTIAGQETQYF. CDR3 coding DNA: TGTGCCAGCAGTGAATATACGATAGCGGGGCAAGAGACCCAGTACTTC.

The table lists this clone with a few counts. The chain carries TRBV14 and TRBJ2-1, with 10 bases fitting TRBD2. The CDR3 runs to 17 residues. Germline loops: CDR1 SGHDN, CDR2 FVKESK. Trimming removed 0 bases from V and 6 bases from J; junction bases left unmatched: 8. CDR3 protein: CASSQETSGLPFNEQFF. The CDR3 DNA reads as TGTGCCAGCAGCCAAGAGACTAGCGGGTTACCCTTCAATGAGCAGTTCTTC.

The rearrangement links TRBV30 to TRBJ1-1; TRBD1 agrees at 8 bases. Germline trimming cut 0 bases from V and 10 bases from J; bases unmatched to any gene: 4. Looked up from germline, CDR1 is GTSNPN and CDR2 is SVGIG (reference sequence). The CDR3 has 12 amino acids. The CDR3 protein is CAWSVFQGAAFF. The DNA for the CDR3 is TGTGCCTGGAGTGTCTTCCAGGGGGCAGCTTTCTTT. Filled out from reference TRBV30 and TRBJ1-1, the complete variable domain reads SQTIHQWPATLVQPVGSPLSLECTVEGTSNPNLYWYRQAAGRGLQLLFYSVGIGQISSEVPQNLSASRPQDRQFILSSKKLLLSDSGFYLCAWSVFQGAAFFGQGTRLTVV.

This clone was observed a handful of times. CDR3 in amino acids: CASSVSTGSGETQYF. CDR3 DNA sequence: TGTGCCAGTAGTGTCTCCACAGGGTCAGGGGAGACCCAGTACTTC. The chain carries TRBV19 and TRBJ2-5; TRBD1 might be the D (6 bases). V lost 5 bases and J 5 bases, leaving 18 bases between the germline ends. From germline, CDR1 is LNHDA and CDR2 SQIVND (reference sequence). The length of the CDR3 is 15 residues.

DNA of the CDR3: TGTGCCAGCAGCCCCCGTGGAAGCGCCGGGGAGCTGTTTTTT. Amino acid sequence: CASSPRGSAGELFF. The chain uses TRBV7-2 and TRBJ2-2; the D is unclear. CDR1 is SGHTA, CDR2 FQGNSA, per germline. CDR3 size: 14 residues. The V end lost 5 bases, the J end lost 6 bases, and 13 bases lay between the germline ends.

The chain joins TRBV6-1 to TRBJ2-7; 8 nucleotides line up with TRBD2. CDR1 is MNHNS and CDR2 is SASEGT in the germline V gene. V gave up 8 bases and J gave up 3 bases; unmatched junction bases: 9. The CDR3 runs 14 residues. CDR3 region: CASAMTSDYYEQYF. The CDR3 DNA is TGTGCCAGCGCCATGACTAGCGACTACTACGAGCAGTACTTC.

The chain joins TRBV6-5 to TRBJ2-3; D is ambiguous. Trimming took off 6 bases at V and 6 bases at J, with 10 bases between the two ends. Germline values: CDR1 MNHEY, CDR2 SVGAGI. The CDR3 extends over 12 amino acids. CDR3 coding DNA: TGTGCCAGCAGCCGTAACCTCGATACGCAGTATTTT. This gives the protein CASSRNLDTQYF.

J is TRBJ2-4 and V is TRBV15; TRBD2 aligns across 11 bases. The V gene's germline CDR1 is LNHNV and CDR2 YYDKDF (reference sequence). Trimming cost V 4 bases and J 0 bases; bases outside gene matches: 5. The CDR3 spans 17 residues. The CDR3 DNA reads TGTGCCACCAGCATTTTCCTAGCGGGAGGAGCCAAAAACATTCAGTACTTC. It codes for CATSIFLAGGAKNIQYF.

This clone has only a few counts. This chain joins TRBV13 and TRBJ2-7, with a weak D call TRBD1 (5 bases). With 5 bases removed from V and 1 base from J, the gap between germline ends came to 9 bases. Per germline, CDR1 PRHDT and CDR2 FYEKMQ (reference sequence). The CDR3 totals 13 residues. The CDR3 sequence: CASSPPGSYEQYF. For the CDR3, the DNA is TGTGCCAGCAGCCCCCCAGGGTCCTACGAGCAGTACTTC.

CDR3 residues: CASSFSLETQYF. The CDR3 DNA is TGTGCCAGCAGTTTTTCTTTGGAGACCCAGTACTTC. The chain employs TRBV28 and TRBJ2-5, with D hard to call. Germline V gene sequence: CDR1 MDHEN, CDR2 SYDVKM. There are 12 residues in the CDR3. The V end lost 3 bases, the J end lost 5 bases, and 7 bases lay between the germline ends.